This is a list of T cell receptor beta chains from one sample in a study of blood T cell repertoires in COVID-19. Sequenced by immunoSEQ multiplex PCR; TCRdb stores in-frame clones only, minus some. This table holds 20,000 to 25,000 clones, 80% to 90% found once. Sequenced material: peripheral blood. The receptors derive from a man between 65 and 85 years old in a cohort sampled during active COVID-19. CDR3s include the opening cysteine and the closing phenylalanine or tryptophan. Each record gives: D gene, V gene, clone size, J gene, CDR3 DNA, CDR3 protein. The D gene is left open where the match is weak. Expanded clones get a size class; other rows say once, few or many, or leave the size out.

D gene: .; V gene: TRBV5-1; clone size: .; J gene: TRBJ1-5; CDR3 DNA: TGCGCCAGCAGCAAACAGGGAAGAGGTCAGCCCCAGCATTTT; CDR3 protein: CASSKQGRGQPQHF
D gene: .; V gene: TRBV20-1; clone size: .; J gene: TRBJ1-1; CDR3 DNA: TGCAGTGCTAAGCGGAACACTGAAGCTTTCTTT; CDR3 protein: CSAKRNTEAFF
D gene: .; V gene: TRBV5-1; clone size: .; J gene: TRBJ2-2; CDR3 DNA: TGCGCCAGCAGCCTTCACCCGACAGGGAACACCGGGGAGCTGTTTTTT; CDR3 protein: CASSLHPTGNTGELFF
D gene: TRBD1; V gene: TRBV3-1/TRBV3-2; clone size: once; J gene: TRBJ2-7; CDR3 DNA: TGTGCCAGCAGCACCCGGGACAGGGCCCACGAGCAGTACTTC; CDR3 protein: CASSTRDRAHEQYF
D gene: TRBD2; V gene: TRBV5-1; clone size: .; J gene: TRBJ2-7; CDR3 DNA: TGCGCCAGCAGCATCTGGACTAGCGGGAGGGCCCGGAACGAGCAGTACTTC; CDR3 protein: CASSIWTSGRARNEQYF
D gene: .; V gene: TRBV7-9; clone size: few; J gene: TRBJ2-7; CDR3 DNA: TGTGCCAGCAGCTTAAGTGGCCCCTACGAGCAGTACTTC; CDR3 protein: CASSLSGPYEQYF
D gene: TRBD2; V gene: TRBV7-8; clone size: .; J gene: TRBJ2-5; CDR3 DNA: TGTGCCAGCAGCTTTGAGGGACTGACTAGCTGGACCCAGTACTTC; CDR3 protein: CASSFEGLTSWTQYF
D gene: TRBD1; V gene: TRBV7-9; clone size: .; J gene: TRBJ1-1; CDR3 DNA: TGTGCCAGCAGCTTAGTCCCAGGGGGCGTCACTGAAGCTTTCTTT; CDR3 protein: CASSLVPGGVTEAFF
D gene: TRBD1; V gene: TRBV18; clone size: .; J gene: TRBJ1-2; CDR3 DNA: TGTGCCAGCTCTCAGACCGGGACAGGCGCCCGTTCTAACTATGGCTACACCTTC; CDR3 protein: CASSQTGTGARSNYGYTF
D gene: TRBD1; V gene: TRBV7-9; clone size: .; J gene: TRBJ1-2; CDR3 DNA: TGTGCCAGCAGCTTGCGGACAGGGGGTGGCTACACCTTC; CDR3 protein: CASSLRTGGGYTF
D gene: TRBD1; V gene: TRBV5-1; clone size: .; J gene: TRBJ2-1; CDR3 DNA: TGCGCCAGCAGCAGGGGACAGGGGTACAACAATGAGCAGTTCTTC; CDR3 protein: CASSRGQGYNNEQFF
D gene: .; V gene: TRBV6-2/TRBV6-3; clone size: .; J gene: TRBJ1-2; CDR3 DNA: TGTGCCAGCAGTTACGGAGGGAAGGACTATGGCTACACCTTC; CDR3 protein: CASSYGGKDYGYTF
D gene: TRBD2; V gene: TRBV5-5; clone size: .; J gene: TRBJ2-1; CDR3 DNA: TGTGCCAGCAGCCCCAGGACTAGCCGGAGCTCCTACAATGAGCAGTTCTTC; CDR3 protein: CASSPRTSRSSYNEQFF
D gene: .; V gene: TRBV7-9; clone size: .; J gene: TRBJ2-6; CDR3 DNA: TGTGCCAGCAGCTTGTTGGCCGCTGGGGCCAACGTCCTGACTTTC; CDR3 protein: CASSLLAAGANVLTF
D gene: .; V gene: TRBV7-8; clone size: .; J gene: TRBJ1-5; CDR3 DNA: TGTGCCAGCAGCCCAGGGGACGGACCCAATCAGCCCCAGCATTTT; CDR3 protein: CASSPGDGPNQPQHF
D gene: .; V gene: TRBV3-1/TRBV3-2; clone size: .; J gene: TRBJ2-5; CDR3 DNA: TGTGCCAGCAGCCCCCGGAGGGAGACCCAGTACTTC; CDR3 protein: CASSPRRETQYF
D gene: .; V gene: TRBV7-9; clone size: .; J gene: TRBJ1-2; CDR3 DNA: TGTGCCAGCACCTCATCCGGGGGGGTATTCGGCTACACCTTC; CDR3 protein: CASTSSGGVFGYTF
D gene: .; V gene: TRBV12-5; clone size: .; J gene: TRBJ2-1; CDR3 DNA: TGTGCTAGTGGTTTGGGACAGCATGAGCAGTTCTTC; CDR3 protein: CASGLGQHEQFF
D gene: TRBD1; V gene: TRBV9; clone size: .; J gene: TRBJ1-1; CDR3 DNA: TGTGCCAGCACCGAAGGGGGCTGGAGCACTGAAGCTTTCTTT; CDR3 protein: CASTEGGWSTEAFF
D gene: TRBD1; V gene: TRBV11-2; clone size: .; J gene: TRBJ2-5; CDR3 DNA: TGTGCCAGCAGCTTAGGGGACAGGGGAGTGGAGACCCAGTACTTC; CDR3 protein: CASSLGDRGVETQYF
D gene: .; V gene: TRBV28; clone size: .; J gene: TRBJ2-2; CDR3 DNA: TGTGCCAGCAGCCCCCTTAGTGGGGCCCGGTCGACCGGGGAGCTGTTTTTT; CDR3 protein: CASSPLSGARSTGELFF
D gene: TRBD1; V gene: TRBV28; clone size: .; J gene: TRBJ1-5; CDR3 DNA: TGTGCCAGCAGCTGGGACAGGGGGCGCAATCAGCCCCAGCATTTT; CDR3 protein: CASSWDRGRNQPQHF
D gene: TRBD1; V gene: TRBV5-3; clone size: .; J gene: TRBJ2-1; CDR3 DNA: TGTGCCAGAAGCCCACCGCCGCCGGGACAGGGCTACAATGAGCAGTTCTTC; CDR3 protein: CARSPPPPGQGYNEQFF
D gene: TRBD2; V gene: TRBV6-2/TRBV6-3; clone size: once; J gene: TRBJ2-7; CDR3 DNA: TGTGCCAGCAGTCATGGACTAGCGGGAGAAGCCTCCTACGAGCAGTACTTC; CDR3 protein: CASSHGLAGEASYEQYF
D gene: .; V gene: TRBV6-1; clone size: .; J gene: TRBJ2-6; CDR3 DNA: TGTGCCAGCAGCAAGAGCTCTGGGGCCAACGTCCTGACTTTC; CDR3 protein: CASSKSSGANVLTF
D gene: TRBD2; V gene: TRBV6-5; clone size: .; J gene: TRBJ2-3; CDR3 DNA: TGTGCCAGCAGTCGAGCGGGAGGGCCGGGAACGCAGTATTTT; CDR3 protein: CASSRAGGPGTQYF
D gene: .; V gene: TRBV19; clone size: .; J gene: TRBJ1-1; CDR3 DNA: TGTGCCAGTAGTATCGGAACAGTTATGAACACTGAAGCTTTCTTT; CDR3 protein: CASSIGTVMNTEAFF
D gene: TRBD2; V gene: TRBV5-1; clone size: .; J gene: TRBJ2-3; CDR3 DNA: TGCGCCAGCAGCCCGGGACTAGCGGGGGCCCTCACAGATACGCAGTATTTT; CDR3 protein: CASSPGLAGALTDTQYF
D gene: .; V gene: TRBV6-5; clone size: .; J gene: TRBJ2-5; CDR3 DNA: TGTGCCAGCAGTACCGGGGGGACCCAGTACTTC; CDR3 protein: CASSTGGTQYF
D gene: TRBD1; V gene: TRBV19; clone size: .; J gene: TRBJ1-1; CDR3 DNA: TGTGCCAGTAGACTTGACAGGGGGAACACTGAAGCTTTCTTT; CDR3 protein: CASRLDRGNTEAFF
D gene: .; V gene: TRBV19; clone size: .; J gene: TRBJ1-3; CDR3 DNA: TGTGCCAGTTACCGGGGAAATGGAAACACCATATATTTT; CDR3 protein: CASYRGNGNTIYF
D gene: TRBD1; V gene: TRBV10-3; clone size: .; J gene: TRBJ2-2; CDR3 DNA: TGTGCCATCAGTGGTCCGACAGGGGGAACCGGGGAGCTGTTTTTT; CDR3 protein: CAISGPTGGTGELFF
D gene: .; V gene: TRBV7-6; clone size: .; J gene: TRBJ2-1; CDR3 DNA: TGTGCCAGCAGCTGGGAGTTTCTGAGCTCCTACAATGAGCAGTTCTTC; CDR3 protein: CASSWEFLSSYNEQFF
D gene: .; V gene: TRBV6-6; clone size: .; J gene: TRBJ2-2; CDR3 DNA: TGTGCCAGCAGACTAGCTAGAGGGGAGCTGTTTTTT; CDR3 protein: CASRLARGELFF
D gene: TRBD2; V gene: TRBV28; clone size: .; J gene: TRBJ2-1; CDR3 DNA: TGTGCCAGCAGCACTGGGACCCCGACTAGCGTGAGCTCCTACAATGAGCAGTTCTTC; CDR3 protein: CASSTGTPTSVSSYNEQFF
D gene: .; V gene: TRBV7-3; clone size: .; J gene: TRBJ2-3; CDR3 DNA: TGTGCCAGCAGCTCCCAGGGCCTTGGCGGGGTGACTAGCACAGATACGCAGTATTTT; CDR3 protein: CASSSQGLGGVTSTDTQYF
D gene: TRBD1; V gene: TRBV5-1; clone size: .; J gene: TRBJ2-5; CDR3 DNA: TGCGCCAGCAGCTTGAGAGGGGGCTCGGAGGAGACCCAGTACTTC; CDR3 protein: CASSLRGGSEETQYF
D gene: .; V gene: TRBV28; clone size: .; J gene: TRBJ2-2; CDR3 DNA: TGTGCCAGCAGTTTGAGATTTGGGGGCGAAAACACCGGGGAGCTGTTTTTT; CDR3 protein: CASSLRFGGENTGELFF
D gene: TRBD1; V gene: TRBV18; clone size: few; J gene: TRBJ2-2; CDR3 DNA: TGTGCCAGCTCACCGGGGACAGGGGGACCAACCGGGGAGCTGTTTTTT; CDR3 protein: CASSPGTGGPTGELFF
D gene: TRBD1; V gene: TRBV6-6; clone size: .; J gene: TRBJ1-2; CDR3 DNA: TGTGCCAGCAGTACGAAACAGGGGGCCGGGGGCTACACCTTC; CDR3 protein: CASSTKQGAGGYTF
D gene: TRBD1; V gene: TRBV6-6; clone size: .; J gene: TRBJ1-2; CDR3 DNA: TGTGCCAGCAGTTGGAGCCAGGGGGACTATGGCTACACCTTC; CDR3 protein: CASSWSQGDYGYTF
D gene: TRBD2; V gene: TRBV5-1; clone size: .; J gene: TRBJ2-1; CDR3 DNA: TGCGCCAGCAGCAGGGGCCGGGGGGGCAATGAGCAGTTCTTC; CDR3 protein: CASSRGRGGNEQFF
D gene: .; V gene: TRBV27; clone size: .; J gene: TRBJ2-3; CDR3 DNA: TGTGCCAGCATAAATAGCGACTCTGGGGATACGCAGTATTTT; CDR3 protein: CASINSDSGDTQYF
D gene: .; V gene: TRBV28; clone size: .; J gene: TRBJ1-5; CDR3 DNA: TGTGCCAGCAGTGCTATCTATAGCAATCAGCCCCAGCATTTT; CDR3 protein: CASSAIYSNQPQHF
D gene: TRBD1; V gene: TRBV10-2; clone size: .; J gene: TRBJ1-5; CDR3 DNA: TGCGCCAGCAGTGAAGGACAGGGCAATCAGCCCCAGCATTTT; CDR3 protein: CASSEGQGNQPQHF
D gene: .; V gene: TRBV6-1; clone size: .; J gene: TRBJ2-7; CDR3 DNA: TGTGCCAGCAGTGAAGATGATTGGGCAGGATCGCGAAAATACGAGCAGTACTTC; CDR3 protein: CASSEDDWAGSRKYEQYF
D gene: .; V gene: TRBV28; clone size: .; J gene: TRBJ2-2; CDR3 DNA: TGTGCCAGCAGTCTGTACGAACTTCTCAATCGGAGGGATACCGGGGAGCTGTTTTTT; CDR3 protein: CASSLYELLNRRDTGELFF
D gene: .; V gene: TRBV18; clone size: .; J gene: TRBJ1-1; CDR3 DNA: TGTGCCAGCTCACCAGGAGGGAACACTGAAGCTTTCTTT; CDR3 protein: CASSPGGNTEAFF
D gene: TRBD1; V gene: TRBV28; clone size: .; J gene: TRBJ1-2; CDR3 DNA: TGTGCCAGCAGTTTTATGCAGGGGGCCGTCAACTATGGCTACACCTTC; CDR3 protein: CASSFMQGAVNYGYTF
D gene: .; V gene: TRBV7-2; clone size: .; J gene: TRBJ1-2; CDR3 DNA: TGTGCCAGCAGCTTAGCCCCGACAGGCTATGGCTACACCTTC; CDR3 protein: CASSLAPTGYGYTF
D gene: TRBD1; V gene: TRBV2; clone size: .; J gene: TRBJ1-1; CDR3 DNA: TGTGCCAGCAGTGTGGACAGGGGCAACACTGAAGCTTTCTTT; CDR3 protein: CASSVDRGNTEAFF
D gene: .; V gene: TRBV5-1; clone size: .; J gene: TRBJ1-2; CDR3 DNA: TGCGCCAGCAAGGGGGACCCAAGCTATGGCTACACCTTC; CDR3 protein: CASKGDPSYGYTF
D gene: .; V gene: TRBV5-5; clone size: .; J gene: TRBJ1-5; CDR3 DNA: TGTGCCAGCAGCTTGATGGGGCCTTATCAGCCCCAGCATTTT; CDR3 protein: CASSLMGPYQPQHF
D gene: TRBD1; V gene: TRBV4-1; clone size: once; J gene: TRBJ2-7; CDR3 DNA: TGCGCCAGCAGCCTGGGACAGGGTAGCGAGCAGTACTTC; CDR3 protein: CASSLGQGSEQYF
D gene: .; V gene: TRBV11-2; clone size: once; J gene: TRBJ1-1; CDR3 DNA: TGTGCCAGCAGCTTAACTATGAACACTGAAGCTTTCTTT; CDR3 protein: CASSLTMNTEAFF
D gene: .; V gene: TRBV19; clone size: once; J gene: TRBJ2-7; CDR3 DNA: TGTGCCAGTAGTATAGCCCAGGGCTACGAGCAGTACTTC; CDR3 protein: CASSIAQGYEQYF
D gene: TRBD2; V gene: TRBV6-2/TRBV6-3; clone size: .; J gene: TRBJ2-7; CDR3 DNA: TGTGCCAGCAGTTACCAGGGACTAGCGCGACCCTACGAGCAGTACTTC; CDR3 protein: CASSYQGLARPYEQYF